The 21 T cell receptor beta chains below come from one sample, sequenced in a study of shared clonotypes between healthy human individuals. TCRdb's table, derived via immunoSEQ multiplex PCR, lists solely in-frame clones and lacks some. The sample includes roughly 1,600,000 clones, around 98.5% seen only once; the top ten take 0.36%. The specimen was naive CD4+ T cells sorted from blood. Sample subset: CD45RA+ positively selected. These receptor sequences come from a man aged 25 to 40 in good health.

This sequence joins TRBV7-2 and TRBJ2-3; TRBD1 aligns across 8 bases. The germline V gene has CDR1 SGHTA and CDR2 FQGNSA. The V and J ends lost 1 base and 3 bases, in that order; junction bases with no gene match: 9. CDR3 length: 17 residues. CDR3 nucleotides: TGTGCCAGCAGCTTAGGGAGCCGGGACAGGAGTACAGATACGCAGTATTTT. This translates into CASSLGSRDRSTDTQYF.

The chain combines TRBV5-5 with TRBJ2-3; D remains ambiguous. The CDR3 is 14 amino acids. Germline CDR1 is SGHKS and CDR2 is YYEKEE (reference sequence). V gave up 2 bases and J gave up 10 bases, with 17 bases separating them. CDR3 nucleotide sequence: TGTGCCAGCAGCTTTGTTGACACCTCCGTGTCGCAGTATTTT. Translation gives CASSFVDTSVSQYF.

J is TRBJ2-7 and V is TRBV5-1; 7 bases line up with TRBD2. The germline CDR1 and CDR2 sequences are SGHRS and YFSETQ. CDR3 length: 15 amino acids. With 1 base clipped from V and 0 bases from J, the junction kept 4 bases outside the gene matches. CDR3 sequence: CASSLYPSGSYEQYF. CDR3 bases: TGCGCCAGCAGCTTGTATCCTAGCGGCTCCTACGAGCAGTACTTC. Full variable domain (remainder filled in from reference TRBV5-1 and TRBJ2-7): KAGVTQTPRYLIKTRGQQVTLSCSPISGHRSVSWYQQTPGQGLQFLFEYFSETQRNKGNFPGRFSGRQFSNSRSEMNVSTLELGDSALYLCASSLYPSGSYEQYFGPGTRLTVT.

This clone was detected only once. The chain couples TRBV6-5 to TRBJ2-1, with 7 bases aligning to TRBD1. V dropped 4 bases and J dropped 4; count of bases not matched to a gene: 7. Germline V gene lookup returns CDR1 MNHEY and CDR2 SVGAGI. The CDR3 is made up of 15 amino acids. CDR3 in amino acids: CASSSRTGRYNEQFF. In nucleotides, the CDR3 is TGTGCCAGCAGTTCAAGGACAGGAAGATACAATGAGCAGTTCTTC.

The CDR3 DNA reads as TGTGCCAGCAGTGCCTCCGTGGGCGGGCCCCAGCATTTT. The encoded protein is CASSASVGGPQHF. V and J are TRBV6-4 and TRBJ1-5; D is undetermined. V lost 4 bases, J lost 9 bases, and 13 bases lay in between. Germline CDR1 and CDR2: MRHNA and SNTAGT. CDR3 length: 13 residues.

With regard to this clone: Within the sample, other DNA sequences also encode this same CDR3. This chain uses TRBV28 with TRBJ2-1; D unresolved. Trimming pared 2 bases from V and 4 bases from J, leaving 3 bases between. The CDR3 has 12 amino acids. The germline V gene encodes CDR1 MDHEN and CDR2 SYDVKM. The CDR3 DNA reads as TGTGCCAGCAGTTTACTTTACAATGAGCAGTTCTTC. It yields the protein CASSLLYNEQFF.

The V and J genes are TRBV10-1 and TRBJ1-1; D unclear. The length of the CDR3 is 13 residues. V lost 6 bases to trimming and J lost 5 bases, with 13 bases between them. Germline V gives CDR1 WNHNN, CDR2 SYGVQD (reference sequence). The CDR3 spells CASRRGPETEAFF. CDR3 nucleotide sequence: TGCGCCAGCAGAAGAGGGCCGGAGACTGAAGCTTTCTTT.

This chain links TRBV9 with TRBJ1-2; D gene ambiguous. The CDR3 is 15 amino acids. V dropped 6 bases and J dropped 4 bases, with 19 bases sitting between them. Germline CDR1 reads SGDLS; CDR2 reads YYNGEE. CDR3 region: CASNVPAGGSYGYTF. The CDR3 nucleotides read TGTGCCAGCAACGTCCCGGCGGGCGGAAGCTATGGCTACACCTTC.

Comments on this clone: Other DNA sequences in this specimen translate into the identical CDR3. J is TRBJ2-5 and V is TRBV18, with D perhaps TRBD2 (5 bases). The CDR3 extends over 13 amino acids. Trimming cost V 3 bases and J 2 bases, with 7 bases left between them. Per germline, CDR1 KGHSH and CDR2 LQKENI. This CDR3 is CASSPGGQETQYF. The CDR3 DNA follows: TGTGCCAGCTCACCCGGCGGGCAAGAGACCCAGTACTTC.

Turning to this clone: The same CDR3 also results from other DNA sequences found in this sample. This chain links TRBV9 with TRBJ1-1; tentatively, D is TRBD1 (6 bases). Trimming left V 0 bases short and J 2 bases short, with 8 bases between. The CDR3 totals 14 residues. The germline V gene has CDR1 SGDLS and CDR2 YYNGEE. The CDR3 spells CASSVGQVNTEAFF. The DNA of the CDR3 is TGTGCCAGCAGCGTAGGACAGGTTAACACTGAAGCTTTCTTT.

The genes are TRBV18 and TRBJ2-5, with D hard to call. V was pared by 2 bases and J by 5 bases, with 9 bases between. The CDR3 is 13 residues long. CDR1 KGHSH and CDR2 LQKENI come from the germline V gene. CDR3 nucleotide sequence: TGTGCCAGCTCACCAGAGGTTGGGGAGACCCAGTACTTC. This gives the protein CASSPEVGETQYF.

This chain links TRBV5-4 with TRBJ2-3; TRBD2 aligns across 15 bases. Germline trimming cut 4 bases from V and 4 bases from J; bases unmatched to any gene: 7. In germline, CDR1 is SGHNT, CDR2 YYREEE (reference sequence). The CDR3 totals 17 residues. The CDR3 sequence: CASSPRTSGRVADTQYF. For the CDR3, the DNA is TGTGCCAGCAGCCCCCGGACTAGCGGGAGGGTGGCAGATACGCAGTATTTT.

The CDR3 DNA is TGCGCCAGCAGCCAAGTCCAGGGTGTCGGAGAGACCCAGTACTTC. Its protein is CASSQVQGVGETQYF. The V and J genes are TRBV4-3 and TRBJ2-5; TRBD1 is a possible D gene (5 bases). V lost 1 base to trimming and J lost 4 bases, with 13 bases between them. There are 15 residues in the CDR3. Germline V gives CDR1 LGHNA, CDR2 YSLEER.

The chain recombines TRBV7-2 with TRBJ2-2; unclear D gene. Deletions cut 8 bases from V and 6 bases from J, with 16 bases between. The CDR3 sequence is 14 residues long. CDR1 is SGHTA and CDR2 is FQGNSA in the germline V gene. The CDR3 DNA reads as TGTGCCAGCCAACTTCCAAGGCAACCCGGGGAGCTGTTTTTT. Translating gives CASQLPRQPGELFF.

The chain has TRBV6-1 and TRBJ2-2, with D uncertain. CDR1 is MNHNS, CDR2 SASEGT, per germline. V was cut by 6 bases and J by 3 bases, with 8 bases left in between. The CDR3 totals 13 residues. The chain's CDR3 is CASSQSYTGELFF. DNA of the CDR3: TGTGCCAGCAGCCAGAGTTACACCGGGGAGCTGTTTTTT.

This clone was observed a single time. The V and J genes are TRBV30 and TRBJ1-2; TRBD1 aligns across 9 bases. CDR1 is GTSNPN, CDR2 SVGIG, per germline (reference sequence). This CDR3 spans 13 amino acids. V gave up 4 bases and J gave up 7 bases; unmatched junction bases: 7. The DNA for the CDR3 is TGTGCCTGGACACCGGACAGGGGAAGTGGCTACACCTTC. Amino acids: CAWTPDRGSGYTF.

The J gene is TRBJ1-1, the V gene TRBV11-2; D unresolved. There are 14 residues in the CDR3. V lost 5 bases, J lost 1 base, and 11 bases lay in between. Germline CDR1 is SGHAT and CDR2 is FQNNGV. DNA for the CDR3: TGTGCCAGCAGCGTACAGAAAGAGAACACTGAAGCTTTCTTT. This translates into CASSVQKENTEAFF.

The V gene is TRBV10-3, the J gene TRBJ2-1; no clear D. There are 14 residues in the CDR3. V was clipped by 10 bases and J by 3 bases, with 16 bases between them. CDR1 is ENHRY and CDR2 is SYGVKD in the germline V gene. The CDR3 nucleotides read TGTGCCACCGCCCACGGGCAGATCTACAATGAGCAGTTCTTC. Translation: CATAHGQIYNEQFF.

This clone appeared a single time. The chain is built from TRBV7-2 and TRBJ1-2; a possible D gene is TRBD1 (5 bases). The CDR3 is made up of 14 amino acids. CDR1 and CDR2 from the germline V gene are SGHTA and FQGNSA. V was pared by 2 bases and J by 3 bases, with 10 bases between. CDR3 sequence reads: CASSLTRGDYGYTF. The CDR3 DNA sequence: TGTGCCAGCAGCTTAACGAGGGGCGACTATGGCTACACCTTC.

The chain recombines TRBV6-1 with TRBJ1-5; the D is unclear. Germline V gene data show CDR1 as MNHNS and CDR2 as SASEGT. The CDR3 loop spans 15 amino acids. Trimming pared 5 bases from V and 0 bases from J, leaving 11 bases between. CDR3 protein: CASSPQRYSNQPQHF. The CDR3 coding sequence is TGTGCCAGCAGTCCTCAGAGATATAGCAATCAGCCCCAGCATTTT.

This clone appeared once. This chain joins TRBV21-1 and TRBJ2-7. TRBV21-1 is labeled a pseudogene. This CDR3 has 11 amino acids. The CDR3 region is CASSEGHEQYF. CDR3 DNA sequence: TGTGCCAGCAGCGAGGGGCACGAGCAGTACTTC.